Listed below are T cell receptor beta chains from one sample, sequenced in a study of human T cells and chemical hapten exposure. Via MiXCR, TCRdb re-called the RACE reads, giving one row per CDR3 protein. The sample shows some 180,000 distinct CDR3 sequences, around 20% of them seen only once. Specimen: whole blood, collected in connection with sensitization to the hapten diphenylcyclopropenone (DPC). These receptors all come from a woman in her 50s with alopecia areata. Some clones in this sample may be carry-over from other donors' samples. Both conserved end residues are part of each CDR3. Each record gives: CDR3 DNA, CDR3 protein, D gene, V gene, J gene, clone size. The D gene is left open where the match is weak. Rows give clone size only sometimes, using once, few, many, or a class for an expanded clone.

TGCGCCAGCAGCCGAGAAACTAGCGGGAGGGCCTTAGATACGCAGTATTTT	CASSRETSGRALDTQYF	TRBD2	TRBV4-1	TRBJ2-3	NA
TGCGCCAGCAGCTTGGACGGCAAATACACAGATACGCAGTATTTT	CASSLDGKYTDTQYF	NA	TRBV5-1	TRBJ2-3	NA
TGTGCCTCCTGGGCTCTAGGGGGGGAGCTGTTTTTT	CASWALGGELFF	NA	TRBV10-3	TRBJ2-2	few
TGTGCCATCACCCCCCTCCCCGATCAGCCCCAGCATTTT	CAITPLPDQPQHF	NA	TRBV10-3	TRBJ1-5	many
TGTGCCAGCAGGGTACTAGCGGCGGAGCAGTTCTTC	CASRVLAAEQFF	TRBD2	TRBV12-3/TRBV12-4	TRBJ2-1	many
TGCAGCGCTACGGGACAGGGAGAAGAGACCCAGTACTTC	CSATGQGEETQYF	TRBD1	TRBV29-1	TRBJ2-5	few
TGTGCTAGTGGCCGAGATCTTGGGGACAGGTTTGCCGCGGGGCAGCCCCAGCATTTT	CASGRDLGDRFAAGQPQHF	TRBD1	TRBV12-5	TRBJ1-5	NA
TGCAGTGCTAGTGCATTCCAGGGGGAGGGCTATGGCTACACCTTC	CSASAFQGEGYGYTF	TRBD1	TRBV20-1	TRBJ1-2	few
TGTGCCAGCAGCCCGACAGGTTTAAGCAATCAGCCCCAGCATTTT	CASSPTGLSNQPQHF	NA	TRBV3-1	TRBJ1-5	many
TGCAGTGCTAGAGCGGTAGCGGGAGTCTACAATGAGCAGTTCTTC	CSARAVAGVYNEQFF	TRBD2	TRBV20-1	TRBJ2-1	NA
TGCAGTGCTATCTGGACCTACAATGAGCAGTTCTTC	CSAIWTYNEQFF	NA	TRBV20-1	TRBJ2-1	few
TGTGCCAGCACCGACAGGGGGGCGCAGCCCCAGCATTTT	CASTDRGAQPQHF	TRBD1	TRBV6-6	TRBJ1-5	few
TGCAGCGTTATGGGGGTTGGGGCCAACGTCCTGACTTTC	CSVMGVGANVLTF	NA	TRBV29-1	TRBJ2-6	few
TGTGCCAGCAGCCCTCGGCGGGAGGGCCTGACAGATACGCAGTATTTT	CASSPRREGLTDTQYF	TRBD2	TRBV4-2	TRBJ2-3	few
TGTGCCACCGGGCGGGAGTGGCATGAGCAGTTCTTC	CATGREWHEQFF	TRBD2	TRBV15	TRBJ2-1	NA
TGTGCCAGCAGCTTGGCCGACAGGGGCTCCTACAATGAGCAGTTCTTC	CASSLADRGSYNEQFF	TRBD1	TRBV5-5	TRBJ2-1	few
TGTGCCAGCCGGATGACAGGGATCTACGAGCAGTACTTC	CASRMTGIYEQYF	TRBD1	TRBV12-3/TRBV12-4	TRBJ2-7	NA
TGTGCCAGCAGCTCTACAGACAGGGCGACAGATACGCAGTATTTT	CASSSTDRATDTQYF	TRBD1	TRBV5-5	TRBJ2-3	NA
TGCGCCAGCAGCTTGGGGCAGGTTAACAATGAGCAGTTCTTC	CASSLGQVNNEQFF	NA	TRBV5-1	TRBJ2-1	NA
TGCGCCAGCACTCAGGGGTTGAACACTGAAGCTTTCTTT	CASTQGLNTEAFF	NA	TRBV5-1	TRBJ1-1	few
TGTGCCAGCAGCCAAGGAGTTCATACATCCTTT	CASSQGVHTSF	NA	TRBV3-1	TRBJ1-1	few
TGCAGTGCTAGAGATGGCGGGGGGAGTAATGAGCAGTTCTTC	CSARDGGGSNEQFF	TRBD2	TRBV20-1	TRBJ2-1	NA
TGTGCCAGCAGCCAAGATTTACCGGGTGAGCAGTTCTTC	CASSQDLPGEQFF	NA	TRBV3-1	TRBJ2-1	NA
TGCGCCAGCAGCCCGGACACTAACTCCTACGAGCAGTACTTC	CASSPDTNSYEQYF	NA	TRBV5-1	TRBJ2-7	NA
TGTGCCAGCAGTTTCAAGGGGGTGTCGGGTAATGAGCAGTTCTTC	CASSFKGVSGNEQFF	NA	TRBV6-5	TRBJ2-1	few
TGTGCCAGCAGTGGGACGACCTATGGCTACACCTTC	CASSGTTYGYTF	NA	TRBV6-6	TRBJ1-2	few
TGTGCCAGCAGTTACTCGAGAAAGGGAGGTGGAATGAACAACAATGAGCAGTTCTTC	CASSYSRKGGGMNNNEQFF	NA	TRBV6-5	TRBJ2-1	NA
TGTGCCAGCAGCGTGTTCTCAGGGCAAGAGACCCAGTACTTC	CASSVFSGQETQYF	NA	TRBV7-9	TRBJ2-5	NA
TGTGCCAGCAGGGAGGCGGGAGGCTACAATGAGCAGTTCTTC	CASREAGGYNEQFF	TRBD2	TRBV11-2	TRBJ2-1	NA
TGTGCCAGCAGCTGGGGACTAGCCTCAACGGGATTTATGAATGAGCAGTTCTTC	CASSWGLASTGFMNEQFF	TRBD2	TRBV5-6	TRBJ2-1	few
TGTGCCAGCAGTGAAACTCGACTCACCGAGGAGACCCAGTACTTC	CASSETRLTEETQYF	NA	TRBV6-1	TRBJ2-5	NA
TGTGCCAGCAGCTTAGCCAGTCGTAATGAAAAACTGTTTTTT	CASSLASRNEKLFF	NA	TRBV7-8	TRBJ1-4	NA
TGCGCCAGCTCGACGGCAGGGGGTTACGAGCAGTACTTC	CASSTAGGYEQYF	TRBD1	TRBV5-1	TRBJ2-7	NA
TGTGCCAGCAGTGCAAGATGGGCCCAGAACACTGAAGCTTTCTTT	CASSARWAQNTEAFF	NA	TRBV25-1	TRBJ1-1	many
TGTGCCAGCAGCGTAACAGCGGGAGGGTATTACGAGCAGTACTTC	CASSVTAGGYYEQYF	TRBD2	TRBV9	TRBJ2-7	NA
TGCGCCAGCAGCTTAATACCGACCGGGAATGAAAAACTGTTTTTT	CASSLIPTGNEKLFF	NA	TRBV5-1	TRBJ1-4	once
TGTGCCATCAGTGTTGGACTAGCGGGAGGGGATGAGCAGTTCTTC	CAISVGLAGGDEQFF	TRBD2	TRBV10-3	TRBJ2-1	few
TGCAGTGCTAGAGATTTCAGCGTAGCTAGCACAGATACGCAGTATTTT	CSARDFSVASTDTQYF	NA	TRBV20-1	TRBJ2-3	NA
TGTGCCAGCAGTGAGCTGACCGAGGGCACCGGGGAGCTGTTTTTT	CASSELTEGTGELFF	NA	TRBV2	TRBJ2-2	few
TGCAGTGCTAACCCGGAAGGGAGGAACCTGTATGGCTACACCTTC	CSANPEGRNLYGYTF	NA	TRBV20-1	TRBJ1-2	NA
TGTGCCAGCAGTTACCACCTCCGAGAGCCAGATCGAAACATTCAGTACTTC	CASSYHLREPDRNIQYF	NA	TRBV6-2/TRBV6-3	TRBJ2-4	NA